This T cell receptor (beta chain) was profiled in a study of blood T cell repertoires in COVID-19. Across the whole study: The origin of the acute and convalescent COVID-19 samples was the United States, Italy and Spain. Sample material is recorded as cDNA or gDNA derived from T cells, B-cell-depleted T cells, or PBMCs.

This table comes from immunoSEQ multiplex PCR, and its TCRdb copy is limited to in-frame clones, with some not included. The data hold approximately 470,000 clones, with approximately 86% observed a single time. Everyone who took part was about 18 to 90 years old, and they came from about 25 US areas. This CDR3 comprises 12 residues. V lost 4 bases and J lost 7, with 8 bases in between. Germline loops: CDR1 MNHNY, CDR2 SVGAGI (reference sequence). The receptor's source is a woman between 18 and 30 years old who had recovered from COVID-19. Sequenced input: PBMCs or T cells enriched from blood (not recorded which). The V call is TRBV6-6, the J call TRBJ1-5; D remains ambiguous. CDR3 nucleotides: TGTGCCAGCAGTTCCCCCTCCCAGCCCCAGCATTTT. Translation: CASSSPSQPQHF.